A selection of T cell receptor beta chains follows, all from one sample in a study of blood T cell repertoires in COVID-19. Clones were read by immunoSEQ multiplex PCR, and TCRdb kept only the in-frame ones, dropping some. The table records 130,000 to 150,000 clones, around four fifths of them present only once. Specimen: peripheral blood. The receptors shown here come from a woman aged 40 to 49 with active or convalescent COVID-19. CDR3s include the opening cysteine and the closing phenylalanine or tryptophan.

v_call,cdr3_length,j_call,cdr3_aa
TRBV7-9,16,TRBJ2-7,CASSSTSGRASYEQYF
TRBV27,14,TRBJ1-1,CASSLFAGGTEAFF
TRBV5-4,11,TRBJ2-5,CASSRGETQYF
TRBV11-2,15,TRBJ1-2,CASSLIAGDPYGYTF
TRBV18,12,TRBJ2-7,CASSKDRGEQYF
TRBV7-2,14,TRBJ2-5,CASSSERGLETQYF
TRBV28,15,TRBJ1-4,CATQTGDATNEKLFF
TRBV7-6,14,TRBJ2-7,CASSSRTGEGEQYF
TRBV4-3,14,TRBJ1-1,CASSQDRGLTEAFF
TRBV7-2,17,TRBJ2-2,CASSLGSSGVNTGELFF
TRBV6-5,13,TRBJ1-5,CASSLQGYQPQHF
TRBV28,15,TRBJ2-1,CASSSRTSGNNEQFF
TRBV6-5,15,TRBJ1-5,CASSGEINSNQPQHF
TRBV27,13,TRBJ1-2,CASSLSSQGAYTF
TRBV5-4,12,TRBJ1-5,CASSLVGGPQHF
TRBV27,13,TRBJ2-7,CASSRGGASEQYF
TRBV27,13,TRBJ2-7,CASSLPDRAEQYF
TRBV3-1/TRBV3-2,23,TRBJ2-7,CASSQASGDAAEVSPRVVYEQYF
TRBV7-9,16,TRBJ2-2,CASSPRTSGNTGELFF
TRBV5-1,14,TRBJ1-2,CASSLEGQGYGYTF
TRBV5-1,13,TRBJ1-4,CASSSGQTEKLFF
TRBV28,13,TRBJ1-1,CASRTGLDTEAFF
TRBV6-2/TRBV6-3,15,TRBJ1-1,CASSYLGTANTEAFF
TRBV5-4,16,TRBJ2-3,CASSLTGPGGTDTQYF
TRBV6-2/TRBV6-3,15,TRBJ2-7,CASSYSRDRGYEQYF
TRBV28,14,TRBJ1-1,CASSFGSRMTEAFF